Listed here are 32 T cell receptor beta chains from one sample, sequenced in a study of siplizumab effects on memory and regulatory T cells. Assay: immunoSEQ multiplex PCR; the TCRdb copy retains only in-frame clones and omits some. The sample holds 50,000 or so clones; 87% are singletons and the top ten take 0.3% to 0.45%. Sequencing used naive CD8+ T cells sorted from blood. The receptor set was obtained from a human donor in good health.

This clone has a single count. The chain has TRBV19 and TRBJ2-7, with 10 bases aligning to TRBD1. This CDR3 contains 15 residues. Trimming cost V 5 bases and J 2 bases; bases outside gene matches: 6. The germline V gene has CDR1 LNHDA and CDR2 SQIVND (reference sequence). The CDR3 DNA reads TGTGCCAGTAGTTTGGGGACAGGGGACGCCTACGAGCAGTACTTC. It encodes CASSLGTGDAYEQYF.

The CDR3 region has the DNA TGTGCCAGCAGCCCACCGGGGACAGGGTCAGCCTACGAGCAGTACTTC. Its protein product is CASSPPGTGSAYEQYF. This chain joins TRBV9 and TRBJ2-7, with 9 bases aligning to TRBD1. V dropped 4 bases and J dropped 2; count of bases not matched to a gene: 10. CDR1 SGDLS and CDR2 YYNGEE come from the germline V gene. This CDR3 contains 16 residues.

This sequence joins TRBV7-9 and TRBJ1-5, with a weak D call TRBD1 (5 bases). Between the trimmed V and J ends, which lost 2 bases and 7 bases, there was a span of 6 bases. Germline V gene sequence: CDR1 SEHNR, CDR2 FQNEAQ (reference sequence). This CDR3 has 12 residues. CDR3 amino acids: CASSLRGQPQHF. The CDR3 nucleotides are TGTGCCAGCAGCTTACGGGGGCAGCCCCAGCATTTT. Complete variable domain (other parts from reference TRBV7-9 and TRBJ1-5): DTGVSQNPRHKITKRGQNVTFRCDPISEHNRLYWYRQTLGQGPEFLTYFQNEAQLEKSRLLSDRFSAERPKGSFSTLEIQRTEQGDSAMYLCASSLRGQPQHFGDGTRLSIL.

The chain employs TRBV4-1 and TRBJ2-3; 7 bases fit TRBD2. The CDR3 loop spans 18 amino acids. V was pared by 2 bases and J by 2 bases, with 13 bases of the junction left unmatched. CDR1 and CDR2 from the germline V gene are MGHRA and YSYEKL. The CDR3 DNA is TGCGCCAGCAGCCAACCCCATATGAGCGGGGACTACACAGATACGCAGTATTTT. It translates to CASSQPHMSGDYTDTQYF.

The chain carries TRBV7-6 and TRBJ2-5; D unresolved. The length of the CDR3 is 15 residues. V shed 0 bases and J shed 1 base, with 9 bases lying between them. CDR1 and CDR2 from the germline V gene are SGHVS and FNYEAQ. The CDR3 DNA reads TGTGCCAGCAGCTTAGCGAACCGCCTCCAAGAGACCCAGTACTTC. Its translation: CASSLANRLQETQYF.

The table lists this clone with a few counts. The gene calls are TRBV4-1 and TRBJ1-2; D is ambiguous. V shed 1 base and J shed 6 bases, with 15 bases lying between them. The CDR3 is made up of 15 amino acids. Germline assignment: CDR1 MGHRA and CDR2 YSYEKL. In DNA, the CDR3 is TGCGCCAGCAGCCAAGGTACCTGGCTTCGGGATGGCTACACCTTC. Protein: CASSQGTWLRDGYTF.

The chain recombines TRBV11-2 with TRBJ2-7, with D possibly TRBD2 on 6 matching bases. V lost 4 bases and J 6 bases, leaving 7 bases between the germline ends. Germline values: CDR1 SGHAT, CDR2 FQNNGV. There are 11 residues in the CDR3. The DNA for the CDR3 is TGTGCCAGCAGCTATAGCGGCGAGCAGTACTTC. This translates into CASSYSGEQYF.

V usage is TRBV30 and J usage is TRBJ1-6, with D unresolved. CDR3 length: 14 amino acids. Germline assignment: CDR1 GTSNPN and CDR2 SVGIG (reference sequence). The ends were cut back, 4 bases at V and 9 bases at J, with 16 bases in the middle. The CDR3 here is CAWTLGGGISPLHF. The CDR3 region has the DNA TGTGCCTGGACCTTGGGCGGAGGGATTTCACCCCTCCACTTT.

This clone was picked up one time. The CDR3 reads CASSPRDADTQYF. CDR3 DNA: TGTGCCAGCAGCCCAAGGGATGCAGATACGCAGTATTTT. V gene TRBV13 combines with J gene TRBJ2-3; D call uncertain. The CDR3 has 13 amino acids. Trimming took off 5 bases at V and 4 bases at J, with 10 bases between the two ends. Germline-derived CDR1 and CDR2 are PRHDT and FYEKMQ (reference sequence).

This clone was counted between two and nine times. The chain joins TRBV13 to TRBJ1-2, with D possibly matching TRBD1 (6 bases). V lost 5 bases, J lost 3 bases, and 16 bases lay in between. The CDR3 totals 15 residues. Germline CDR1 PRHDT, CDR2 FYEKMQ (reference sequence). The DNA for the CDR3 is TGTGCCAGCAGCACTAGGGGGGGTGAGGACTATGGCTACACCTTC. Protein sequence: CASSTRGGEDYGYTF.

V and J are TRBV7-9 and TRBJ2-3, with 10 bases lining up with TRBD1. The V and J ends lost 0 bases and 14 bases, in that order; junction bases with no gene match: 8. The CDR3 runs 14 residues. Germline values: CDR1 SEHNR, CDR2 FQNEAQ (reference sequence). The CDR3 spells CASSLADRDRGLYF. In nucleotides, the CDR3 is TGTGCCAGCAGCTTAGCGGACCGGGACAGGGGTTTGTATTTT.

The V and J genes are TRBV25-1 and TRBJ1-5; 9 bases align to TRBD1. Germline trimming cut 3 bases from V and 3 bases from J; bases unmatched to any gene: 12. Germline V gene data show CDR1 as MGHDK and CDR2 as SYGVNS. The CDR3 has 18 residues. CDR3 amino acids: CASSEGHTDRGLNQPQHF. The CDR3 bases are TGTGCCAGCAGTGAGGGTCATACGGACAGGGGCCTCAATCAGCCCCAGCATTTT.

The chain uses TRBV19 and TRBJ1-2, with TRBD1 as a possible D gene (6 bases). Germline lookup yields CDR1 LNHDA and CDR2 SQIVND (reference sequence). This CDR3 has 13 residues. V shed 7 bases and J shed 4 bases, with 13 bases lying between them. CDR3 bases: TGTGCCAGTAACCCGGGGGGGCGCTATGGCTACACCTTC. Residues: CASNPGGRYGYTF.

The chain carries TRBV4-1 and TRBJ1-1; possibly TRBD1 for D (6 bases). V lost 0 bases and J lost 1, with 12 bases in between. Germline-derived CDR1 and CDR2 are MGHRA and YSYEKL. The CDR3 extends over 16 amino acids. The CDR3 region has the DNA TGCGCCAGCAGCCAAGATCGGGCAGGGGCGAACACTGAAGCTTTCTTT. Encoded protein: CASSQDRAGANTEAFF.

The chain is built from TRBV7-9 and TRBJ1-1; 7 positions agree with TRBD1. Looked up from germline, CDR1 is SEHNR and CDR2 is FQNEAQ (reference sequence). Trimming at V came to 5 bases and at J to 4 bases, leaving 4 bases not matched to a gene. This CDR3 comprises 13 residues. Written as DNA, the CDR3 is TGTGCCAGCAGCCCGAGGACAGGCACTGAAGCTTTCTTT. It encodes CASSPRTGTEAFF.

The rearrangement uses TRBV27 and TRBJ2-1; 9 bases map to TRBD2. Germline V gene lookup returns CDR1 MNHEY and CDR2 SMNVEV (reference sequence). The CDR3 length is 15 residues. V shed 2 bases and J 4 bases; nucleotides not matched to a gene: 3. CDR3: CASSLGTSPYNEQFF. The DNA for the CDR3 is TGTGCCAGCAGTTTAGGGACTAGCCCTTACAATGAGCAGTTCTTC.

CDR3 in DNA: TGTGCCAGTGCGCAAGCAGGGGGACGCTCCTACGAGCAGTACTTC. Its protein is CASAQAGGRSYEQYF. V gene TRBV19 combines with J gene TRBJ2-7; TRBD1 agrees at 7 bases. Per germline, CDR1 LNHDA and CDR2 SQIVND (reference sequence). The CDR3 spans 15 residues. V lost 8 bases and J lost 0; bases outside the gene matches: 10.

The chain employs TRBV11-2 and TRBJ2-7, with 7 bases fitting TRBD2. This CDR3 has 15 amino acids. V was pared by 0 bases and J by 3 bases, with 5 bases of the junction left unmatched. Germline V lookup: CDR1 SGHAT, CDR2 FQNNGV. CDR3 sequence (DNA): TGTGCCAGCAGCTTAGATGCCTTAGCGGGCTACGAGCAGTACTTC. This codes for CASSLDALAGYEQYF. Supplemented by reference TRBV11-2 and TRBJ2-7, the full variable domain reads EAGVAQSPRYKIIEKRQSVAFWCNPISGHATLYWYQQILGQGPKLLIQFQNNGVVDDSQLPKDRFSAERLKGVDSTLKIQPAKLEDSAVYLCASSLDALAGYEQYFGPGTRLTVT.

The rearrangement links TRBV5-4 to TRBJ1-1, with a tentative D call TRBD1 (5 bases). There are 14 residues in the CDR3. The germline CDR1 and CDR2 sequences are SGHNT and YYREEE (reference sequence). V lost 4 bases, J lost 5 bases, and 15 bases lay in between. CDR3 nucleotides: TGTGCCAGCAGCATAATGGGGGGTAATACTGAAGCTTTCTTT. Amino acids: CASSIMGGNTEAFF.

The CDR3 is CASSVVAAQETQYF. The CDR3 DNA follows: TGTGCCAGCAGCGTAGTCGCAGCGCAAGAGACCCAGTACTTC. V and J are TRBV9 and TRBJ2-5; no reliable D call. Between the trimmed V and J ends, which lost 0 bases and 2 bases, there was a span of 8 bases. CDR3 length equals 14 residues. Germline CDR1 and CDR2: SGDLS and YYNGEE.

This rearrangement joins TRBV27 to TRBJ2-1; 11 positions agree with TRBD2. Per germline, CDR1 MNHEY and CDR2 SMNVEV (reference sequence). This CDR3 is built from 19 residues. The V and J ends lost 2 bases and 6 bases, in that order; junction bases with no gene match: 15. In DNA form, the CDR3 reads TGTGCCAGCAGTTTACTTCCCTTGCTAGCGGGAGGACTTGGCAATGAGCAGTTCTTC. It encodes CASSLLPLLAGGLGNEQFF.

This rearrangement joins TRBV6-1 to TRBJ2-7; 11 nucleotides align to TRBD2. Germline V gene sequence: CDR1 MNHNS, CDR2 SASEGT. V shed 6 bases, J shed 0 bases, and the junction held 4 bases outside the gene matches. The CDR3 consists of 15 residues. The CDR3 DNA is TGTGCCAGCAGCTTAGCGGGGGGGAGCTCCTACGAGCAGTACTTC. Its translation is CASSLAGGSSYEQYF.

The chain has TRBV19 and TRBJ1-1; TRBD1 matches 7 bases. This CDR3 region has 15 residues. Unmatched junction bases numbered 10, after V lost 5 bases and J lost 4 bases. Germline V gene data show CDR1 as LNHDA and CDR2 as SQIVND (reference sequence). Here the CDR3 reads CASSVTGVVSTEAFF. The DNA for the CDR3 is TGTGCCAGTAGTGTTACAGGGGTGGTTAGCACTGAAGCTTTCTTT.

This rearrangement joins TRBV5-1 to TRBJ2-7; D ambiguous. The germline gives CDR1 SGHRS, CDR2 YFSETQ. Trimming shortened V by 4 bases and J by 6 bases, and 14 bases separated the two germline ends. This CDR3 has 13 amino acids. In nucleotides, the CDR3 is TGCGCCAGCAGCCTCCTTCCAGGCTCCGAGCAGTACTTC. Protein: CASSLLPGSEQYF.

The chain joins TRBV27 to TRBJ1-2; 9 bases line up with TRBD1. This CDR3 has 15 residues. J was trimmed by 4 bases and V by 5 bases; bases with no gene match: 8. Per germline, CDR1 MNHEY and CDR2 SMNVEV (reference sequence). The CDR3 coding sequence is TGTGCCAGCAGTCCCGGGACAGGGCTAGCCTATGGCTACACCTTC. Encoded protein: CASSPGTGLAYGYTF.

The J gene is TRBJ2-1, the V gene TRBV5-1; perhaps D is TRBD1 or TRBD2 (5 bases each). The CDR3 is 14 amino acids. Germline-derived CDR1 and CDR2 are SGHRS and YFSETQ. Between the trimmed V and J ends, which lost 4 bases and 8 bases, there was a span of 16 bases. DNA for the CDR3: TGCGCCAGCAGCCCGGGACGGTCTTCTTATGAGCAGTTCTTC. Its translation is CASSPGRSSYEQFF.

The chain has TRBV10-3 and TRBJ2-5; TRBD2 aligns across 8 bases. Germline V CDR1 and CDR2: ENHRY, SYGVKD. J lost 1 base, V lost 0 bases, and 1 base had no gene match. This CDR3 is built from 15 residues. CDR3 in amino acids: CAISESGGAQETQYF. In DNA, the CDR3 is TGTGCCATCAGTGAGTCCGGGGGGGCCCAAGAGACCCAGTACTTC.

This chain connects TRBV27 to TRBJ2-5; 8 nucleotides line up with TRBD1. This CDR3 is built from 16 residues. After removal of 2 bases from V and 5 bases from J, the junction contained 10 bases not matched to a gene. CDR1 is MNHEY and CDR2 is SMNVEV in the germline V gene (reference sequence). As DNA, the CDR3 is TGTGCCAGCAGTTTAGTCGGACAGGGTGATTGGGAGACCCAGTACTTC. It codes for CASSLVGQGDWETQYF.

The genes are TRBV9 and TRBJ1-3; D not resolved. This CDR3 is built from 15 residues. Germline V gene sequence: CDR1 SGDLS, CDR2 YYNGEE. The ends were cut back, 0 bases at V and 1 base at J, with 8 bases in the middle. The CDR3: CASSVEGSSGNTIYF. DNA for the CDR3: TGTGCCAGCAGCGTAGAGGGTTCGTCTGGAAACACCATATATTTT.

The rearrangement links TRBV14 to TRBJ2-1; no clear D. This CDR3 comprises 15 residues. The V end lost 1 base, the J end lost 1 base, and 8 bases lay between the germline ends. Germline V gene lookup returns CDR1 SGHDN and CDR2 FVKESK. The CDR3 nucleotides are TGTGCCAGCAGCCAAGCCAGACAATCCTACAATGAGCAGTTCTTC. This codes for CASSQARQSYNEQFF.

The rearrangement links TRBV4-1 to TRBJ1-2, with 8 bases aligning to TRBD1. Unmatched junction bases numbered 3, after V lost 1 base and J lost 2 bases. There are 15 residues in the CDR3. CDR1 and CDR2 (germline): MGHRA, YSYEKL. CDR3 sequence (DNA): TGCGCCAGCAGCCAAGCGACAGGGGCGAACTATGGCTACACCTTC. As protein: CASSQATGANYGYTF.

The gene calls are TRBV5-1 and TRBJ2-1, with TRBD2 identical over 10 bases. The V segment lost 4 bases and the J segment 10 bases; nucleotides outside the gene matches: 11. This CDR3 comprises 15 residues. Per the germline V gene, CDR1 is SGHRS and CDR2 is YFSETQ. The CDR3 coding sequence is TGCGCCAGCAGCCTATACCCGGGACTAGCGACGGAGCAGTTCTTC. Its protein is CASSLYPGLATEQFF.